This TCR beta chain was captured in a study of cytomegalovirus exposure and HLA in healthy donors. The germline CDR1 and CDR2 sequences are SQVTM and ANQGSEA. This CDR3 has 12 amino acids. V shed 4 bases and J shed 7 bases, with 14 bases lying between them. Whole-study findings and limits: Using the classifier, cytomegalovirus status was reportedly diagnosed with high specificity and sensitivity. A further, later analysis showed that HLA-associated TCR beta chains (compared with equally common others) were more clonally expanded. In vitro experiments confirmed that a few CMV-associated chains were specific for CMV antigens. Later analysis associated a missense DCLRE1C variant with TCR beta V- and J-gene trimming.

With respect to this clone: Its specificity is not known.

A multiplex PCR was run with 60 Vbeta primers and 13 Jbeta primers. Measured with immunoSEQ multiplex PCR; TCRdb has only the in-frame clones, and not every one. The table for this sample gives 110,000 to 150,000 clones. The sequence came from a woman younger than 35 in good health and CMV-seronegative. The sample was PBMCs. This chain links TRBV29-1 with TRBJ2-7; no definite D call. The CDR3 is CSVAAEDGEQYF. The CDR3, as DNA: TGCAGCGTTGCGGCTGAGGATGGGGAGCAGTACTTC.